What follows are 30 T cell receptor beta chains derived from one specimen sequenced in a study of CD8 T cells in Susac syndrome. RNA in amounts of roughly 0.5 to 1 ug was reverse transcribed with random hexamers. TCRdb re-analysed the immunoSEQ multiplex PCR reads in MiXCR, keeping a single row per CDR3 protein. The table lists around 150,000 distinct CDR3 sequences, approximately 94% of them singletons. The sample taken for sequencing was CD4+ T cells from PBMCs. All receptors derive from a human donor with multiple sclerosis.

This clonotype was seen a single time. The chain links TRBV19 to TRBJ2-3; 10 bases line up with TRBD2. Germline CDR1 is LNHDA and CDR2 is SQIVND (reference sequence). The CDR3 sequence is 17 residues long. The V segment lost 2 bases and the J segment 0 bases; nucleotides outside the gene matches: 5. The CDR3 DNA is TGTGCCAGTAGTATATGGCTAGCGGGGGCTAGCACAGATACGCAGTATTTT. This translates into CASSIWLAGASTDTQYF.

This clonotype was detected a few times. The chain has TRBV12-3 or TRBV12-4 and TRBJ2-6; a weak D match, TRBD1 (5 bases). This CDR3 region has 15 residues. V lost 4 bases, J lost 1 base, and 8 bases lay in between. CDR3 DNA: TGTGCCAGCAGTTCCCAGGGTTCTGGGGCCAACGTCCTGACTTTC. Protein sequence: CASSSQGSGANVLTF.

This clonotype was observed a handful of times. The junction shows a germline mismatch at one end, possibly a read error. The rearrangement links TRBV4-1 to TRBJ2-1; the D gene is possibly TRBD1 (6 bases). This CDR3 is built from 12 residues. The germline V gene has CDR1 MGHRA and CDR2 YSYEKL. CDR3 sequence (DNA): TGTGCCAGCAGCCAAGGGGGAAATGAGCAGTTCTTC. It is translated as CASSQGGNEQFF.

The V call is TRBV20-1, the J call TRBJ1-1; 7 bases line up with TRBD1. CDR3 length equals 12 residues. CDR1 and CDR2 (germline): DFQATT, SNEGSKA (reference sequence). V trimming: 6 bases; J trimming: 4 bases; junction bases outside the gene matches: 5. The CDR3 sequence is CSARDSSTEAFF. In nucleotides, the CDR3 is TGCAGTGCCCGGGACAGCTCCACTGAAGCTTTCTTT.

The V call is TRBV11-1, the J call TRBJ2-2; maybe TRBD1 (6 bases). Germline V gene lookup returns CDR1 SGHAT and CDR2 FQDESV (reference sequence). This CDR3 spans 13 amino acids. Trimming pared 10 bases from V and 5 bases from J, leaving 14 bases between. CDR3 region: CATARDITGELFF. The CDR3, as DNA: TGTGCCACAGCCCGGGACATTACCGGGGAGCTGTTTTTT.

The genes are TRBV29-1 and TRBJ2-6; unclear D gene. CDR1 is SQVTM and CDR2 is ANQGSEA in the germline V gene. The CDR3 totals 14 residues. V gave up 3 bases and J gave up 0 bases, with 6 bases separating them. CDR3 nucleotide sequence: TGCAGCGTTGATCCCGGCTCTGGGGCCAACGTCCTGACTTTC. As protein: CSVDPGSGANVLTF.

The chain has TRBV11-1 and TRBJ2-1, with a possible D match to TRBD2 (6 bases). CDR3 length: 13 residues. V was pared by 5 bases and J by 6 bases, with 11 bases between. Germline V gene lookup returns CDR1 SGHAT and CDR2 FQDESV (reference sequence). CDR3 nucleotide sequence: TGTGCCAGCAGCGTCGGGACTTTCAATGAGCAGTTCTTC. It specifies CASSVGTFNEQFF.

The rearrangement joins TRBV5-1 to TRBJ2-3, with TRBD2 identical over 11 bases. J gave up 8 bases and V 2 bases, and 1 base lay outside the gene matches. This CDR3 region has 13 residues. CDR1 SGHRS and CDR2 YFSETQ come from the germline V gene. Written as DNA, the CDR3 is TGCGCCAGCAGCTTACTAGCGGGAGCTACGCAGTATTTT. Translated: CASSLLAGATQYF.

In its sample, this clonotype was seen once. V and J are TRBV7-9 and TRBJ2-7; no definite D call. CDR1 is SEHNR, CDR2 FQNEAQ, per germline (reference sequence). The CDR3 has 15 amino acids. The germline V and J ends were trimmed by 5 bases and 0 bases, with 14 bases remaining between them. The CDR3 DNA sequence: TGTGCCAGCAGCCCTCGCGGCCTTAGCTCCTACGAGCAGTACTTC. It yields the protein CASSPRGLSSYEQYF. Drawing the rest from reference TRBV7-9 and TRBJ2-7, the complete variable domain is DTGVSQNPRHKITKRGQNVTFRCDPISEHNRLYWYRQTLGQGPEFLTYFQNEAQLEKSRLLSDRFSAERPKGSFSTLEIQRTEQGDSAMYLCASSPRGLSSYEQYFGPGTRLTVT.

The chain couples TRBV3-1 to TRBJ2-3; a possible D gene is TRBD2 (5 bases). The CDR3 is 17 residues long. CDR1 and CDR2 from the germline V gene are LGHDT and YNNKEL (reference sequence). Trimming cost V 1 base and J 0 bases, with 14 bases left between them. DNA for the CDR3: TGTGCCAGCAGCCAAGGCGGACTTTCACTAAGCACAGATACGCAGTATTTT. It is translated as CASSQGGLSLSTDTQYF.

The rearrangement uses TRBV30 and TRBJ1-1, with D hard to call. Trimming stripped 7 bases from V and 1 base from J, with 10 bases between. This CDR3 contains 12 residues. Germline V gene lookup returns CDR1 GTSNPN and CDR2 SVGIG (reference sequence). The CDR3 loop reads CASPGSNTEAFF. Here the CDR3 DNA reads TGTGCCTCTCCGGGTTCGAACACTGAAGCTTTCTTT.

The V gene is TRBV5-1, the J gene TRBJ2-3; TRBD2 matches 14 bases. CDR1 and CDR2 (germline): SGHRS, YFSETQ. J was trimmed by 0 bases and V by 2 bases; bases with no gene match: 2. The CDR3 has 17 amino acids. Written as DNA, the CDR3 is TGCGCCAGCAGCTTTGGGACTAGCGGGAGCAGCACAGATACGCAGTATTTT. Its protein product is CASSFGTSGSSTDTQYF.

This chain joins TRBV27 and TRBJ2-1, with unresolved D. Trimming pared 3 bases from V and 9 bases from J, leaving 9 bases between. The CDR3 spans 12 residues. Germline CDR1 reads MNHEY; CDR2 reads SMNVEV (reference sequence). The CDR3 is CASSFKVGEQFF. The CDR3 DNA reads TGTGCCAGCAGTTTTAAGGTCGGTGAGCAGTTCTTC.

The gene calls are TRBV20-1 and TRBJ1-1; D gene uncertain. Trimming took off 3 bases at V and 1 base at J, with 6 bases between the two ends. Germline values: CDR1 DFQATT, CDR2 SNEGSKA (reference sequence). This CDR3 spans 12 amino acids. CDR3 amino acids: CSARRENTEAFF. In nucleotides, the CDR3 is TGCAGTGCTAGGCGGGAGAACACTGAAGCTTTCTTT.

The chain couples TRBV20-1 to TRBJ1-1; D not resolved. This CDR3 region has 14 residues. The ends were cut back, 3 bases at V and 1 base at J, with 12 bases in the middle. Germline V CDR1 and CDR2: DFQATT, SNEGSKA (reference sequence). The CDR3 DNA sequence: TGCAGTGCTAGGGTGTCCGTCCGGAACACTGAAGCTTTCTTT. Protein: CSARVSVRNTEAFF.

The chain recombines TRBV30 with TRBJ2-3, with D tentatively TRBD2 (5 bases). Germline CDR1 and CDR2: GTSNPN and SVGIG (reference sequence). Between the trimmed V and J ends, which lost 4 bases and 4 bases, there was a span of 18 bases. The CDR3 spans 15 residues. CDR3 loop: CAWTRRGSGADTQYF. The DNA for the CDR3 is TGTGCCTGGACCCGCAGAGGGAGTGGGGCAGATACGCAGTATTTT.

This clonotype was observed a few times. The chain joins TRBV12-3 or TRBV12-4 to TRBJ2-5, with 11 bases that match TRBD2. The CDR3 sequence is 15 residues long. The V gene end was trimmed by 4 bases and the J gene end by 1 base; junction bases not matched to a gene: 2. The DNA for the CDR3 is TGTGCCAGCAGTTCACTAGCGGGGGCCCAAGAGACCCAGTACTTC. Its protein product is CASSSLAGAQETQYF.

The gene calls are TRBV25-1 and TRBJ2-5; D not resolved. This CDR3 is 15 amino acids long. The germline V and J ends were trimmed by 3 bases and 0 bases, with 11 bases remaining between them. The V gene's germline CDR1 is MGHDK and CDR2 SYGVNS. The CDR3 spells CASSETQWYQETQYF. The CDR3, as DNA: TGTGCCAGCAGTGAGACACAATGGTACCAAGAGACCCAGTACTTC. Full variable domain (outside the CDR3, taken from reference TRBV25-1 and TRBJ2-5): EADIYQTPRYLVIGTGKKITLECSQTMGHDKMYWYQQDPGMELHLIHYSYGVNSTEKGDLSSESTVSRIRTEHFPLTLESARPSHTSQYLCASSETQWYQETQYFGPGTRLLVL.

The chain combines TRBV2 with TRBJ2-5, with D perhaps TRBD1 (6 bases). The CDR3 is 15 residues long. Looked up from germline, CDR1 is SNHLY and CDR2 is FYNNEI. Trimming pared 6 bases from V and 0 bases from J, leaving 14 bases between. The CDR3 sequence: CASSRRGSDQETQYF. The CDR3 coding sequence is TGTGCCAGCAGCCGAAGGGGGTCGGACCAAGAGACCCAGTACTTC. The entire variable domain, with the rest obtained from reference TRBV2 and TRBJ2-5, is as follows: EPEVTQTPSHQVTQMGQEVILRCVPISNHLYFYWYRQILGQKVEFLVSFYNNEISEKSEIFDDQFSVERPDGSNFTLKIRSTKLEDSAMYFCASSRRGSDQETQYFGPGTRLLVL.

This clonotype has only a few counts. This chain joins TRBV6-2 or TRBV6-3 and TRBJ1-2; 8 bases are a match to TRBD1. The germline V gene has CDR1 MNHEY and CDR2 SVGEGT. CDR3 length equals 13 residues. The trim removed 5 bases at V and 8 bases at J, leaving 7 bases unmatched. CDR3 in DNA: TGTGCCAGCAGTCGTGGACAGGGAGGAGGCTACACCTTC. Translating it yields CASSRGQGGGYTF.

J is TRBJ2-7 and V is TRBV29-1, with 8 bases identical to TRBD1. Germline V gives CDR1 SQVTM, CDR2 ANQGSEA. The CDR3 is 11 residues long. V lost 4 bases to trimming and J lost 4 bases; unmatched junction nucleotides: 0. The CDR3 spells CSVGTGYEQYF. DNA of the CDR3: TGCAGCGTTGGGACAGGGTACGAGCAGTACTTC.

This CDR3 is CSVRSEDTEAFF. The CDR3 nucleotides read TGCAGCGTTAGGTCGGAGGACACTGAAGCTTTCTTT. The V gene is TRBV29-1, the J gene TRBJ1-1; D remains unclear. The CDR3 is 12 residues long. CDR1 and CDR2 from the germline V gene are SQVTM and ANQGSEA. V lost 5 bases and J 3 bases, leaving 10 bases between the germline ends. Full variable domain (remainder filled in from reference TRBV29-1 and TRBJ1-1): SAVISQKPSRDICQRGTSLTIQCQVDSQVTMMFWYRQQPGQSLTLIATANQGSEATYESGFVIDKFPISRPNLTFSTLTVSNMSPEDSSIYLCSVRSEDTEAFFGQGTRLTVV.

V is TRBV5-6 and J is TRBJ2-7; no clear D gene. V was pared by 0 bases and J by 6 bases, with 10 bases between. Germline assignment: CDR1 SGHDT and CDR2 YYEEEE. The CDR3 extends over 13 amino acids. CDR3 DNA sequence: TGTGCCAGCAGCTTGGGACGTAGCCCCGAGCAGTACTTC. Translating it yields CASSLGRSPEQYF. Combining the CDR3 with reference TRBV5-6 and TRBJ2-7 gives the whole variable domain DAGVTQSPTHLIKTRGQQVTLRCSPKSGHDTVSWYQQALGQGPQFIFQYYEEEERQRGNFPDRFSGHQFPNYSSELNVNALLLGDSALYLCASSLGRSPEQYFGPGTRLTVT.

The genes are TRBV23-1 and TRBJ2-7; D gene unclear. TRBV23-1 falls under the ORF class, with uncertain function. The CDR3 contains 15 residues. V was shortened by 1 base and J by 9 bases, with 19 bases between the two germline ends. CDR3 in DNA: TGCGCCAGCAGTCAATTTCCCCCCACGTCCGGACGGCAGTACTTC. As protein: CASSQFPPTSGRQYF.

This chain connects TRBV9 to TRBJ2-2; D is unresolved. This CDR3 is built from 16 residues. The germline V and J ends were trimmed by 4 bases and 0 bases, with 13 bases remaining between them. Per germline, CDR1 SGDLS and CDR2 YYNGEE. The CDR3 DNA sequence: TGTGCCAGCAGCCCCCCCTCGGAGCCGAACACCGGGGAGCTGTTTTTT. Translated: CASSPPSEPNTGELFF. Together with reference TRBV9 and TRBJ2-2, the CDR3 gives the full variable domain: DSGVTQTPKHLITATGQRVTLRCSPRSGDLSVYWYQQSLDQGLQFLIQYYNGEERAKGNILERFSAQQFPDLHSELNLSSLELGDSALYFCASSPPSEPNTGELFFGEGSRLTVL.

The genes are TRBV12-3 or TRBV12-4 and TRBJ2-5, with a weak D call TRBD1 (5 bases). Between the trimmed V and J ends, which lost 3 bases and 5 bases, there was a span of 13 bases. CDR3 length equals 14 residues. CDR3 sequence: CASSFSYRIETQYF. DNA of the CDR3: TGTGCCAGCAGTTTCTCCTACAGGATCGAGACCCAGTACTTC.

The chain carries TRBV2 and TRBJ2-7, with 9 bases matching TRBD1. V dropped 6 bases and J dropped 5; count of bases not matched to a gene: 5. The germline gives CDR1 SNHLY, CDR2 FYNNEI. This CDR3 is built from 13 residues. CDR3 bases: TGTGCCAGCAGGATAGGGACAGGGAACGAGCAGTACTTC. It encodes CASRIGTGNEQYF.

The genes are TRBV24-1 and TRBJ2-2, with D uncertain. Germline V CDR1 and CDR2: KGHDR, SFDVKD. V lost 3 bases and J 4 bases, leaving 8 bases between the germline ends. The CDR3 loop spans 14 amino acids. CDR3 sequence reads: CATSDPGRTGELFF. The DNA for the CDR3 is TGTGCCACCAGTGATCCCGGACGCACCGGGGAGCTGTTTTTT.

The rearrangement uses TRBV30 and TRBJ2-2, with TRBD1 identical over 10 bases. CDR1 is GTSNPN and CDR2 is SVGIG in the germline V gene (reference sequence). This CDR3 region has 13 residues. V lost 5 bases and J lost 7; bases outside the gene matches: 4. CDR3 in DNA: TGTGCCTGGGGACAGGGGGGCGGCGGGGAGCTGTTTTTT. Protein product: CAWGQGGGGELFF. Combining the CDR3 with reference TRBV30 and TRBJ2-2 gives the whole variable domain SQTIHQWPATLVQPVGSPLSLECTVEGTSNPNLYWYRQAAGRGLQLLFYSVGIGQISSEVPQNLSASRPQDRQFILSSKKLLLSDSGFYLCAWGQGGGGELFFGEGSRLTVL.

The genes are TRBV12-3 or TRBV12-4 and TRBJ2-5, with D possibly being TRBD1 (5 bases). The CDR3 has 12 amino acids. V was shortened by 10 bases and J by 3 bases, with 12 bases between the two germline ends. Here the CDR3 DNA reads TGTGCCACCCTGGGGCAAGAAGAGACCCAGTACTTC. Translated, it gives CATLGQEETQYF.